What follows describes a single TCR beta chain. Mismatch with germline at one junction end may stem from a read error. This specimen comes from a study of kidney transplant recipient with SARS-CoV-2 infection. This CDR3 is 17 amino acids long. TCRdb fed the reads into MiXCR, producing one record per CDR3 protein. The sample records fewer than 250,000 distinct CDR3 sequences, less than 35% being singletons. This chain joins TRBV12-3 or TRBV12-4 and TRBJ1-2; D call uncertain. The receptor comes from a male patient aged 30 to 40 who had COVID-19 and was a kidney transplant recipient. Certain T cells may be donor cells from the graft. The material sequenced was a blood sample, taken at baseline and on day 111 from a kidney transplant recipient. In nucleotides, the CDR3 is TGTGCCTGCAGTATGGGGTGCACAGCAGGAGAGACCTATGGCTACACCTTC. Its translation: CACSMGCTAGETYGYTF.